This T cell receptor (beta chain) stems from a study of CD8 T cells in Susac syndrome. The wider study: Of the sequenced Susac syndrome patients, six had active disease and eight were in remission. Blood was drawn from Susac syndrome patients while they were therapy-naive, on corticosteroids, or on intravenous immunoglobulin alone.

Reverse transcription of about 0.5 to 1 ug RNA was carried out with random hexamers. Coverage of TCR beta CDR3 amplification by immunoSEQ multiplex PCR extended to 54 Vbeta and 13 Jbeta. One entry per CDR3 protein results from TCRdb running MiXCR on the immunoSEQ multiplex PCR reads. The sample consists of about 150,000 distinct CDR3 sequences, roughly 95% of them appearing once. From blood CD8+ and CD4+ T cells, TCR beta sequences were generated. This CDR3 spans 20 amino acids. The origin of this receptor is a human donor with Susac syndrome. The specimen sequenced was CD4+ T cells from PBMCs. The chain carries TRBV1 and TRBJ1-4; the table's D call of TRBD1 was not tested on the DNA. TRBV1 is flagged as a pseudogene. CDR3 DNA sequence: TGCACCAGCCGACCTCTTTGCCGGGACAGGGAGGGGTTTTGGGATGAAAAACTGTTTTTT. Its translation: CTSRPLCRDREGFWDEKLFF.